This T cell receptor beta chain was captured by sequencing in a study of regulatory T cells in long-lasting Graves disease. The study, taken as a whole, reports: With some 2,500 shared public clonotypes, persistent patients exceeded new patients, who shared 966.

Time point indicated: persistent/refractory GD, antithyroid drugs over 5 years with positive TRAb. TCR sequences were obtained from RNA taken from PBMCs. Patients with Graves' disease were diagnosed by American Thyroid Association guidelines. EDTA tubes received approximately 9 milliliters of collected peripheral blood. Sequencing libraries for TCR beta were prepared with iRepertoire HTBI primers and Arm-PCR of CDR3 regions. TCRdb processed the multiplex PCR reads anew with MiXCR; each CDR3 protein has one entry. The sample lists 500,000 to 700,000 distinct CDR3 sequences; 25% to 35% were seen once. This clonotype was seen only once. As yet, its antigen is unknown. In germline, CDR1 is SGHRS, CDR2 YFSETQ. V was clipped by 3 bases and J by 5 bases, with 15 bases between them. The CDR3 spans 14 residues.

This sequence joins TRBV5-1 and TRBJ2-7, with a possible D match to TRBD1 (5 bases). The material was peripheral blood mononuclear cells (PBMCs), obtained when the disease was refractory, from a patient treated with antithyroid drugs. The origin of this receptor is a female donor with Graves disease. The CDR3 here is CASSWVDNQNEQYF. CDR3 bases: TGCGCCAGCAGCTGGGTGGACAACCAGAACGAGCAGTACTTC.